These 12 T cell receptor beta chains share one sample of origin, sequenced in a study of T cells in localized non-small cell lung cancer. Assay used: immunoSEQ multiplex PCR; TCRdb lists only in-frame clones, some missing. Here the sample spans about 52,000 clones, 80% to 90% being singletons. This sample comprised peripheral blood, obtained before any cancer treatment. The receptors were gathered from a male donor at least 60 years old with stage III squamous cell lung carcinoma.

This rearrangement joins TRBV7-2 to TRBJ2-5; unclear D gene. The CDR3 runs to 16 residues. Germline V gene data show CDR1 as SGHTA and CDR2 as FQGNSA. V was clipped by 5 bases and J by 2 bases, with 18 bases between them. CDR3 sequence: CASSEGWRNPQETQYF. CDR3 nucleotides: TGTGCCAGCAGCGAAGGGTGGCGGAACCCACAAGAGACCCAGTACTTC.

This clone was seen just once. The V gene is TRBV7-2, the J gene TRBJ1-4, with D maybe TRBD1 (5 bases). Trimming took 2 bases from V and 7 from J, leaving 14 bases between them. CDR3 length: 15 amino acids. Germline V gene sequence: CDR1 SGHTA, CDR2 FQGNSA. The CDR3 DNA reads as TGTGCCAGCAGCTTAAGTGTCGGGGCGCGTGAAAAACTGTTTTTT. Amino acids: CASSLSVGAREKLFF.

The V call is TRBV13, the J call TRBJ2-3, with 10 bases aligning to TRBD1. There are 15 residues in the CDR3. J lost 4 bases, V lost 2 bases, and 3 bases had no gene match. CDR1 and CDR2 from the germline V gene are PRHDT and FYEKMQ (reference sequence). CDR3 loop: CASSLNGQGADTQYF. Here the CDR3 DNA reads TGTGCCAGCAGCTTAAACGGACAGGGGGCAGATACGCAGTATTTT.

The V and J genes are TRBV7-8 and TRBJ1-4, with a tentative D call TRBD1 (6 bases). The CDR3 has 13 amino acids. Germline lookup yields CDR1 SGHVS and CDR2 FQNEAQ. V was trimmed by 8 bases and J by 5 bases, leaving 12 bases between them. CDR3 loop: CASGRTENEKLFF. CDR3 bases: TGTGCCAGCGGACGGACAGAGAATGAAAAACTGTTTTTT.

CDR3 nucleotides: TGTGCCAGCAGGACCACTAGAACTACAGGGAAGGCCGGGGAGCTGTTTTTT. It encodes CASRTTRTTGKAGELFF. The rearrangement links TRBV2 to TRBJ2-2; weak D call: TRBD1 (6 bases). This CDR3 is built from 17 residues. Germline loops: CDR1 SNHLY, CDR2 FYNNEI. V shed 6 bases and J shed 6 bases, with 23 bases lying between them.

This clone was seen just once. This chain links TRBV5-1 with TRBJ2-3; TRBD2 agrees at 8 bases. The J segment lost 4 bases and the V segment lost 3 bases, leaving 16 bases of the junction unmatched. Germline V lookup: CDR1 SGHRS, CDR2 YFSETQ. CDR3 length equals 18 residues. The CDR3 protein is CASSSLTSGLGGSDTQYF. DNA of the CDR3: TGCGCCAGCAGCTCCCTTACCTCGGGACTAGGAGGGTCAGATACGCAGTATTTT. Complete variable domain (other parts from reference TRBV5-1 and TRBJ2-3): KAGVTQTPRYLIKTRGQQVTLSCSPISGHRSVSWYQQTPGQGLQFLFEYFSETQRNKGNFPGRFSGRQFSNSRSEMNVSTLELGDSALYLCASSSLTSGLGGSDTQYFGPGTRLTVL.

The V gene is TRBV6-5, the J gene TRBJ1-2; D is ambiguous. Germline CDR1 is MNHEY and CDR2 is SVGAGI. There are 14 residues in the CDR3. Trimming took off 4 bases at V and 4 bases at J, with 13 bases between the two ends. The CDR3 here is CASSSSRPFYGYTF. CDR3 DNA sequence: TGTGCCAGCAGTTCGTCCAGGCCGTTCTATGGCTACACCTTC.

V usage is TRBV11-2 and J usage is TRBJ1-4, with 7 bases that match TRBD1. From germline, CDR1 is SGHAT and CDR2 FQNNGV. J lost 7 bases, V lost 1 base, and 9 bases had no gene match. The length of the CDR3 is 16 residues. The CDR3 loop reads CASSLGFRGGSEKLFF. The CDR3 DNA sequence: TGTGCCAGCAGCTTAGGATTCAGGGGGGGGAGTGAAAAACTGTTTTTT.

The J gene is TRBJ2-6, the V gene TRBV25-1, with a possible D match to TRBD1 (5 bases). Germline lookup yields CDR1 MGHDK and CDR2 SYGVNS. Deletions cut 5 bases from V and 0 bases from J, with 17 bases between. There are 18 residues in the CDR3. The CDR3 sequence is CASSPERWGVSGANVLTF. The CDR3 region has the DNA TGTGCCAGCAGTCCCGAAAGGTGGGGCGTCTCTGGGGCCAACGTCCTGACTTTC. Complete variable domain (other parts from reference TRBV25-1 and TRBJ2-6): EADIYQTPRYLVIGTGKKITLECSQTMGHDKMYWYQQDPGMELHLIHYSYGVNSTEKGDLSSESTVSRIRTEHFPLTLESARPSHTSQYLCASSPERWGVSGANVLTFGAGSRLTVL.

The V call is TRBV19, the J call TRBJ1-4; D unresolved. Per the germline V gene, CDR1 is LNHDA and CDR2 is SQIVND (reference sequence). There are 15 residues in the CDR3. Deletions cut 1 base from V and 4 bases from J, with 10 bases between. This CDR3 reads CASSIGSAFNEKLFF. CDR3 sequence (DNA): TGTGCCAGTAGTATAGGAAGCGCCTTTAATGAAAAACTGTTTTTT.

The chain employs TRBV6-5 and TRBJ2-3; D not certain. This CDR3 region has 14 residues. The V end lost 6 bases, the J end lost 6 bases, and 16 bases lay between the germline ends. Germline V CDR1 and CDR2: MNHEY, SVGAGI. The CDR3 DNA reads TGTGCCAGCAGCTCCGGGCCCCCTCAGGATACGCAGTATTTT. Amino acids: CASSSGPPQDTQYF.

The rearrangement joins TRBV6-5 to TRBJ2-7; the D is unclear. CDR1 and CDR2 (germline): MNHEY, SVGAGI. Trimming took off 4 bases at V and 0 bases at J, with 13 bases between the two ends. This CDR3 has 15 amino acids. CDR3 protein: CASSSQPGSSYEQYF. The CDR3 nucleotides are TGTGCCAGCAGTTCACAACCGGGCAGCTCCTACGAGCAGTACTTC.